The TCR beta chain under discussion was sequenced for a study of blood T cell repertoires in COVID-19. Study as a whole: COVID-19 samples collected from the United States, Italy and Spain covered acute and convalescent phases.

Under the authors' procedure: Scientists estimated how many nucleated cells there were by amplifying reference gene primers. Using immunoSEQ multiplex PCR, the repertoire was profiled, and TCRdb retains in-frame clones only, with some absent. D and trimming were read from the DNA, whereas the V and J calls and clone size are those reported in that table. The sample includes about 300,000 clones, around 89% of them seen just once. The sequence derives from a woman aged 30 to 39 who had recovered from COVID-19. The material sequenced was peripheral blood.

For the CDR3, the DNA is TGTGCCAGCAGTCCACGACAGAGAGTGAACACTGAAGCTTTCTTT. It translates to CASSPRQRVNTEAFF. This sequence joins TRBV28 and TRBJ1-1, with a tentative D call TRBD1 (5 bases). In germline, CDR1 is MDHEN, CDR2 SYDVKM. With 5 bases removed from V and 0 bases from J, the gap between germline ends came to 13 bases. This CDR3 has 15 residues.